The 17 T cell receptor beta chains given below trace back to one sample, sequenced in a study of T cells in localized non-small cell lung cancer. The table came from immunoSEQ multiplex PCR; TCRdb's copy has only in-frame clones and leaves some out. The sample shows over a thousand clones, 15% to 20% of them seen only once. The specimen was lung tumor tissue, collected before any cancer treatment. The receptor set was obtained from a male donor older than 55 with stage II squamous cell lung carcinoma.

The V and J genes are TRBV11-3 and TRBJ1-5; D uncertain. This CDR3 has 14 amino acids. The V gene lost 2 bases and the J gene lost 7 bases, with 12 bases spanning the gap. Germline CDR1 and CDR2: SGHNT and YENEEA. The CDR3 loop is CASSLNDWRQPQHF. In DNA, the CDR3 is TGTGCCAGCAGCTTAAACGACTGGAGACAGCCCCAGCATTTT. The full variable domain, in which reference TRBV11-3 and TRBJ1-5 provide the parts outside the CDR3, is EAGVVQSPRYKIIEKKQPVAFWCNPISGHNTLYWYLQNLGQGPELLIRYENEEAVDDSQLPKDRFSAERLKGVDSTLKIQPAELGDSAVYLCASSLNDWRQPQHFGDGTRLSIL.

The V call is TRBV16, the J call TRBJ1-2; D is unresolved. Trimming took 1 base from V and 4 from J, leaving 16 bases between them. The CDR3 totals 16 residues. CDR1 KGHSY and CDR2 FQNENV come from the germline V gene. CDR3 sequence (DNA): TGTGCCAGCAGCCAATACGGCGTCAACTTAGGCTATGGCTACACCTTC. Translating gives CASSQYGVNLGYGYTF.

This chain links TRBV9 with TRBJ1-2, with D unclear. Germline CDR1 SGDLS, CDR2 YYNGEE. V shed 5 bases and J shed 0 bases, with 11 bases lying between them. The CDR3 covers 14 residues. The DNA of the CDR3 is TGTGCCAGCAGTGACGGAGTTGCTAACTATGGCTACACCTTC. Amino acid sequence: CASSDGVANYGYTF. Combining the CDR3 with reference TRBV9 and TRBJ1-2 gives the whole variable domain DSGVTQTPKHLITATGQRVTLRCSPRSGDLSVYWYQQSLDQGLQFLIQYYNGEERAKGNILERFSAQQFPDLHSELNLSSLELGDSALYFCASSDGVANYGYTFGSGTRLTVV.

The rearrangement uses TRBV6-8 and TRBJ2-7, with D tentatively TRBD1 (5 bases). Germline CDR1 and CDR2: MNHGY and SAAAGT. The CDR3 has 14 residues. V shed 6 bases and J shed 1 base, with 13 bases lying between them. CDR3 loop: CASRDLRESYEQYF. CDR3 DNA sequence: TGTGCCAGCAGGGACCTCAGGGAATCCTACGAGCAGTACTTC.

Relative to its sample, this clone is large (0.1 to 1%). This CDR3 is CASGQGGGNQPQHF. CDR3 bases: TGTGCCAGCGGACAGGGAGGGGGCAATCAGCCCCAGCATTTT. The J gene is TRBJ1-5, the V gene TRBV11-3; TRBD1 matches at 8 bases. Germline loops: CDR1 SGHNT, CDR2 YENEEA. Losses at the gene ends were 8 bases for V and 2 bases for J; bases not matched to a gene: 5. CDR3 length equals 14 residues.

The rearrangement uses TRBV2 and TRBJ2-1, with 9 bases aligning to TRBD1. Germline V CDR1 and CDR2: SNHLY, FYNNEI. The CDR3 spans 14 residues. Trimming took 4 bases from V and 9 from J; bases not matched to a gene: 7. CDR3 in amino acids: CASSGDRGFVEQFF. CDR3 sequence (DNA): TGTGCCAGCAGTGGAGACAGGGGGTTCGTTGAGCAGTTCTTC. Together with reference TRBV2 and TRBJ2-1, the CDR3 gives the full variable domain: EPEVTQTPSHQVTQMGQEVILRCVPISNHLYFYWYRQILGQKVEFLVSFYNNEISEKSEIFDDQFSVERPDGSNFTLKIRSTKLEDSAMYFCASSGDRGFVEQFFGPGTRLTVL.

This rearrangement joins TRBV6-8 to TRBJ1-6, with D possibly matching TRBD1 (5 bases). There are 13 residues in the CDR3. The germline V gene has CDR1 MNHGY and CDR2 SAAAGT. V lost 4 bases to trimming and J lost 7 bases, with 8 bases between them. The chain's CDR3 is CASSWDGNSPLHF. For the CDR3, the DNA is TGTGCCAGCAGTTGGGACGGAAATTCACCCCTCCACTTT.

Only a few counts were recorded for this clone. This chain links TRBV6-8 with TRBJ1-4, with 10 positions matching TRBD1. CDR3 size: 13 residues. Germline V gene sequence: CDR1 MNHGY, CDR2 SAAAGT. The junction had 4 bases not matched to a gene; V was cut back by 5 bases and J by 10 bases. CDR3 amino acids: CASSLDRGGKLFF. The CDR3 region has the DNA TGTGCCAGCAGTCTGGACAGGGGGGGAAAACTGTTTTTT.

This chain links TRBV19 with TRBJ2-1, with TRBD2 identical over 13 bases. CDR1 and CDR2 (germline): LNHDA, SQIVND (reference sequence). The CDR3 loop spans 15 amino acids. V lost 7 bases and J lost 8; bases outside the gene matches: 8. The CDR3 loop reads CASTSKLAGGDEQFF. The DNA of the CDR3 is TGTGCCAGTACCTCAAAACTAGCGGGAGGGGATGAGCAGTTCTTC.

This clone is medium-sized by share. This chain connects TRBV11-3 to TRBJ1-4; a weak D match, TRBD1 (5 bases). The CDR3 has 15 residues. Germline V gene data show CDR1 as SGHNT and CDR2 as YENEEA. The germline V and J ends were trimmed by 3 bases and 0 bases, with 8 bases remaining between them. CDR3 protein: CASSFGHSTNEKLFF. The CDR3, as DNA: TGTGCCAGCAGCTTCGGACACTCAACTAATGAAAAACTGTTTTTT.

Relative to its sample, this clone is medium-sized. In DNA form, the CDR3 reads TGTGCCAGCAGTCTGGGACTTTTCAATGAGCAGTTCTTC. Translation gives CASSLGLFNEQFF. The chain joins TRBV9 to TRBJ2-1; D may be TRBD2 (6 bases). This CDR3 spans 13 amino acids. Germline values: CDR1 SGDLS, CDR2 YYNGEE. Trimming took 5 bases from V and 6 from J, leaving 12 bases between them.

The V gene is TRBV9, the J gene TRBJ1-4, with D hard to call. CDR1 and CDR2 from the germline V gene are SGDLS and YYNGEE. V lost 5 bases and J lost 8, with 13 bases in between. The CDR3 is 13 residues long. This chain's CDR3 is CASSDPLREKLFF. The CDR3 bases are TGTGCCAGCAGTGACCCCTTGCGAGAAAAACTGTTTTTT.

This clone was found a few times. The CDR3 region is CASSFRGARLTGELFF. CDR3 nucleotides: TGTGCCAGCAGCTTCCGGGGGGCGAGACTCACCGGGGAGCTGTTTTTT. The chain recombines TRBV7-7 with TRBJ2-2; D may be TRBD2 (7 bases). The V and J ends lost 3 bases and 4 bases respectively, with 15 bases between them. The CDR3 has 16 amino acids. CDR1 and CDR2 (germline): SSHAT, FNYEAQ (reference sequence).

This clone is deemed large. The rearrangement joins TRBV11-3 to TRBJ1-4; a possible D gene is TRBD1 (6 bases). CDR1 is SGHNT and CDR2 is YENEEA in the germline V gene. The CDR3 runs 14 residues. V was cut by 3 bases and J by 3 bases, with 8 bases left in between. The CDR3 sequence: CASSFTGPNEKLFF. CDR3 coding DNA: TGTGCCAGCAGCTTTACAGGGCCTAATGAAAAACTGTTTTTT.

DNA of the CDR3: TGTGCCACCAGCAGGGCCCTGAGCTCCTACGAGCAGTACTTC. As protein: CATSRALSSYEQYF. V is TRBV15 and J is TRBJ2-7; D call uncertain. Germline V gene lookup returns CDR1 LNHNV and CDR2 YYDKDF (reference sequence). Trimming removed 3 bases from V and 0 bases from J, with 9 bases in between. This CDR3 has 14 amino acids. Full variable domain (remainder filled in from reference TRBV15 and TRBJ2-7): DAMVIQNPRYQVTQFGKPVTLSCSQTLNHNVMYWYQQKSSQAPKLLFHYYDKDFNNEADTPDNFQSRRPNTSFCFLDIRSPGLGDTAMYLCATSRALSSYEQYFGPGTRLTVT.

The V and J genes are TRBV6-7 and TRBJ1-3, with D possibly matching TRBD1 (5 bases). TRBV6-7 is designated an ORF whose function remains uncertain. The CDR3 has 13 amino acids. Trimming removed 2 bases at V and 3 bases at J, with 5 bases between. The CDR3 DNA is TGTGCCAGCAGTTACAGGGGTGGAAACACCATATATTTT. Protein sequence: CASSYRGGNTIYF.

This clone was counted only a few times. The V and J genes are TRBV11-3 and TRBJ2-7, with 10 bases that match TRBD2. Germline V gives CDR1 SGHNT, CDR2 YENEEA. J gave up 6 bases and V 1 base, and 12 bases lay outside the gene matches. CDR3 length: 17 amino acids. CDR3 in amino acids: CASSLVRVAGGAGEQYF. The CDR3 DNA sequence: TGTGCCAGCAGCTTAGTACGGGTAGCGGGAGGAGCGGGCGAGCAGTACTTC.